This TCR beta chain was obtained from a study of T cells in Graves' hyperthyroidism and ophthalmopathy. Study results and limitations: The majority of expanded thyroid clonotypes above 0.001 also appeared in blood.

The CDR3 runs to 14 residues. Germline CDR1 and CDR2: LNHDA and SQIVND (reference sequence). Trimming pared 7 bases from V and 7 bases from J, leaving 17 bases between. This clonotype occurred a few times. Its antigen is not known. TCR beta CDR3 regions were amplified from RNA transcripts. The TCR CDR3 first-round RT-PCR relied on the HTBI primer set. TCRdb used MiXCR to reprocess the multiplex PCR reads, holding one entry per CDR3 protein. The table includes 540,000 or so distinct CDR3 sequences, less than 20% detected once. Exclusion of patients followed from uncontrolled infection, other autoimmune disease, pregnancy or lactation.

The chain has TRBV19 and TRBJ2-1; D possibly matches TRBD1 or TRBD2 (6 bases each). The TCR originated in a woman in her 30s with Graves' hyperthyroidism. Sample: blood. The CDR3, as DNA: TGTGCCAGTACCTCCGGAGGGGGAAGGAATGAGCAGTTCTTC. Its protein is CASTSGGGRNEQFF.